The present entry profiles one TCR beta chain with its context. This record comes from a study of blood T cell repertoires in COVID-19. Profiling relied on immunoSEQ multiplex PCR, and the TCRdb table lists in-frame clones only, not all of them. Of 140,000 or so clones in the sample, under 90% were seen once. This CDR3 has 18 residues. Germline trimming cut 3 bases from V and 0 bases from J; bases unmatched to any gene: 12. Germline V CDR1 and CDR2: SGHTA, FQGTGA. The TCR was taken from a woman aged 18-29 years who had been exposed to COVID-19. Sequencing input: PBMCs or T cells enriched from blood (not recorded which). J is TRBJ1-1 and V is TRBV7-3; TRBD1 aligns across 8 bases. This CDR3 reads CASSLWGTGRGMNTEAFF. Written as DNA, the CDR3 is TGTGCCAGCAGCTTGTGGGGGACAGGTCGAGGCATGAACACTGAAGCTTTCTTT.